The clone carrying this T cell receptor (beta chain) has a single count. Its antigen is currently unknown. This CDR3 has 13 amino acids. Trimming cost V 9 bases and J 4 bases, with 14 bases left between them. This entry comes from a study of graft-versus-host responses after intestinal transplantation. For the study at large: Multivisceral, liver-intestinal, or isolated intestinal transplants were given to recipients.

Only in-frame clones appear in the TCRdb table, and some are missing; sequencing was by immunoSEQ multiplex PCR. Of about 64,000 clones in the sample, 90% to 95% are singletons; the top ten hold roughly 1.6%. Points from the study as a whole: With peak circulating GvH clone levels came an association with early post-transplant HvG declines. Recipient marrow showed GvH clones, some seen first in ileum or blood.

The chain combines TRBV23-1 with TRBJ2-3; perhaps TRBD2 as D (5 bases). TRBV23-1 is identified as an open reading frame with a role that is uncertain. The sample consisted of unstimulated CD8+ T cells sorted from spleen or lymph node cells, taken before transplant. This sequence was found in a human donor who was the organ donor for an intestinal transplant. The CDR3 here is CARTEGQSDTQYF. As DNA, the CDR3 is TGCGCCAGAACAGAGGGCCAATCAGATACGCAGTATTTT.